This entry describes one T cell receptor (beta chain). The antigen this receptor binds is unknown. Base quality data are lacking; no much larger clone is found one base away. The treatment or condition label, read with the paper, signifies: in vitro stimulation with specific CMV peptide epitopes to enrich CMV-specific T cells. This entry belongs to a study of T cell repertoires in cytomegalovirus infection (dated by TCRdb to between 2019 and 2020). Notes on the research overall: Alongside well-studied HLA-B-restricted epitopes, the peptide stimulations were aimed at recently identified HLA-C-restricted CMV epitopes, whose presentation resists viral immunomodulation. Donor HLA type was relevant to the analysis, as public TCR beta signatures indicated carriage of CMV infection together with the matching HLA type. On the study overall, not on this receptor specifically: In both this cohort and an independent cohort of some 380 donors, the cumulative frequency of public TCR beta family members distinguished carriers of CMV infection plus the relevant HLA type. The ex vivo response was dominated by HLA-C-restricted CMV-specific TCR beta clonotypes, which also provided the single most frequent clonotype in two of eight donors.

Data came from an Illumina HiSeq 1500. Starting from the raw public reads, TCRdb applied fastp trimming at Q25, assembled clones with MiXCR and retained in-frame beta chains. Here each entry gathers all rows of one CDR3 protein and keeps the most common genes and DNA. The sample table shows 640,000 or so distinct CDR3 sequences, and around a third are seen once. The top ten clonotypes cover about 18% of the sample. Trimming takes 5 bases off V and 2 bases off J; junction bases not matched to a gene: 9. The CDR3 contains 18 residues, cysteine and phenylalanine counted. Just the 54-base CDR3 DNA is kept, in frame starting at base 1. CDR1 SEHNR and CDR2 FQNEAQ are derived from the germline V gene (reference sequence).

The sample consisted of cultured PBMCs, taken from culture after CMV antigen stimulation. The sequence derives from a human donor in good health (CMV status not recorded). Some clones in this sample may be carry-over from other donors' samples. The sequence is built from TRBV7-9 and TRBJ2-6; TRBD1 matches 10 bases in the middle. The CDR3 sequence is CASSRGQGGTAGANVLTF. The base sequence is TGTGCCAGCAGCCGAGGACAGGGGGGGACCGCTGGGGCCAACGTCCTGACTTTC.